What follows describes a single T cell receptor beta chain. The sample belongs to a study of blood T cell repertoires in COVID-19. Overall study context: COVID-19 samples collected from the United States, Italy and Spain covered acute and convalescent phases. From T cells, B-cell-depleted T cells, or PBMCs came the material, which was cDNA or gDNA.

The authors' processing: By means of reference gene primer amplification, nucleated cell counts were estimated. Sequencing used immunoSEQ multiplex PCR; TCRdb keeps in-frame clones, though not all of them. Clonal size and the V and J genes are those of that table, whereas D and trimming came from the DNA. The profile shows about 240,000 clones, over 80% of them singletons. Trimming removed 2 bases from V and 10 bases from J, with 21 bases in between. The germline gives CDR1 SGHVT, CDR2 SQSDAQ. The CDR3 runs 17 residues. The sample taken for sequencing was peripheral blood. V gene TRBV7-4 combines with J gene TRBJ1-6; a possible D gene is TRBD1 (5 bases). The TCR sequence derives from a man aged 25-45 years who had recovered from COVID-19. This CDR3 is CASSLKRGVGLLSPLHF. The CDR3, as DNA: TGTGCCAGCAGCTTAAAAAGGGGCGTGGGTTTGCTCTCACCCCTCCACTTT.